One sample yielded the 20 T cell receptor beta chains listed below, sequenced in a study of control samples from healthy donors and cancer patients. Clones were sequenced by immunoSEQ multiplex PCR, and TCRdb holds only the in-frame ones, with some missing. This table has about 2,000 clones, around 84% appearing once. The source material was formalin-fixed, paraffin-embedded tissue. Every receptor here comes from a female donor with lung cancer.

The rearrangement uses TRBV10-3 and TRBJ2-5; D is possibly TRBD1 (5 bases). CDR3 size: 14 residues. Trimming took 5 bases from V and 1 from J, leaving 11 bases between them. Germline-derived CDR1 and CDR2 are ENHRY and SYGVKD. CDR3 amino acids: CAISSGLGQETQYF. The CDR3 coding sequence is TGTGCCATCAGTTCAGGGTTGGGCCAAGAGACCCAGTACTTC.

The rearrangement joins TRBV5-5 to TRBJ1-2; D is unclear. Germline-derived CDR1 and CDR2 are SGHKS and YYEKEE (reference sequence). The CDR3 is made up of 12 amino acids. The ends were cut back, 2 bases at V and 3 bases at J, with 5 bases in the middle. CDR3 amino acids: CASSFLYYGYTF. The CDR3 bases are TGTGCCAGCAGCTTTCTATACTATGGCTACACCTTC.

The chain combines TRBV28 with TRBJ2-7; TRBD1 matches at 8 bases. V dropped 1 base and J dropped 0; count of bases not matched to a gene: 5. This CDR3 has 16 residues. Germline CDR1 reads MDHEN; CDR2 reads SYDVKM. The CDR3 reads CASSLSQGAGSYEQYF. For the CDR3, the DNA is TGTGCCAGCAGTTTATCCCAGGGGGCGGGCTCCTACGAGCAGTACTTC.

Notes on this clone: This CDR3 is also generated by other DNA sequences in the sample. The DNA for the CDR3 is TGTGCCATTGGGACAGGCGATAGCAATCAGCCCCAGCATTTT. It specifies CAIGTGDSNQPQHF. This chain uses TRBV10-3 with TRBJ1-5, with TRBD1 matching over 8 bases. The CDR3 sequence is 14 residues long. The V gene end was trimmed by 9 bases and the J gene end by 0 bases; junction bases not matched to a gene: 4. Germline V gives CDR1 ENHRY, CDR2 SYGVKD.

V and J are TRBV7-2 and TRBJ2-1; perhaps TRBD2 as D (6 bases). The CDR3 has 14 amino acids. The V and J ends lost 3 bases and 6 bases respectively, with 12 bases between them. Germline CDR1 reads SGHTA; CDR2 reads FQGNSA. The CDR3 loop is CASSFDSSVNEQFF. In DNA, the CDR3 is TGTGCCAGCAGCTTCGATTCTAGCGTCAATGAGCAGTTCTTC.

The rearrangement joins TRBV7-9 to TRBJ2-1; the match to TRBD2 covers 11 bases. CDR1 and CDR2 (germline): SEHNR, FQNEAQ (reference sequence). The CDR3 has 15 amino acids. J was trimmed by 5 bases and V by 4 bases; bases with no gene match: 4. CDR3 DNA: TGTGCCAGCAGCTCTCCGGGACTAGCGGACAATGAGCAGTTCTTC. Encoded protein: CASSSPGLADNEQFF.

This clone has only a few counts. The V gene is TRBV5-1, the J gene TRBJ2-1, with D possibly being TRBD2 (5 bases). This CDR3 has 16 residues. Germline CDR1 is SGHRS and CDR2 is YFSETQ. Trimming removed 2 bases at V and 7 bases at J, with 19 bases between. CDR3 in amino acids: CASSLRAGDPRNEQFF. CDR3 DNA sequence: TGCGCCAGCAGCTTAAGGGCGGGCGACCCAAGAAATGAGCAGTTCTTC.

The genes are TRBV5-1 and TRBJ2-1; TRBD1 agrees at 8 bases. CDR1 SGHRS and CDR2 YFSETQ come from the germline V gene. The length of the CDR3 is 16 residues. J was trimmed by 3 bases and V by 4 bases; bases with no gene match: 9. The CDR3 bases are TGCGCCAGCAGCGCGGACCGGACAGGGCACTACAATGAGCAGTTCTTC. Translated, it gives CASSADRTGHYNEQFF.

V usage is TRBV7-2 and J usage is TRBJ2-7; D call uncertain. Trimming removed 5 bases from V and 0 bases from J, with 2 bases in between. CDR3 length: 11 amino acids. The germline V gene encodes CDR1 SGHTA and CDR2 FQGNSA. CDR3 nucleotides: TGTGCCAGCAGCGCCTCCTACGAGCAGTACTTC. Translating gives CASSASYEQYF.

The chain is built from TRBV7-9 and TRBJ1-2; 9 nucleotides match TRBD1. V shed 0 bases, J shed 2 bases, and the junction held 7 bases outside the gene matches. CDR3 length: 17 residues. Germline V gene lookup returns CDR1 SEHNR and CDR2 FQNEAQ (reference sequence). The CDR3 is CASSLAGQGPRNYGYTF. CDR3 nucleotides: TGTGCCAGCAGCTTAGCGGGACAGGGACCCCGAAACTATGGCTACACCTTC.

This clone was detected a few times. The chain uses TRBV7-2 and TRBJ2-1; no firm D call. Germline assignment: CDR1 SGHTA and CDR2 FQGNSA. This CDR3 spans 11 amino acids. V lost 5 bases, J lost 15 bases, and 14 bases lay in between. In DNA form, the CDR3 reads TGTGCCAGCAGCGGCATGGGTGTATCGTTCTTC. Amino acids: CASSGMGVSFF.

The genes are TRBV7-9 and TRBJ1-4; TRBD1 is a possible D gene (5 bases). The germline V gene has CDR1 SEHNR and CDR2 FQNEAQ (reference sequence). The V end was cut by 2 bases, the J end by 10 bases, with 14 bases between. The CDR3 runs to 14 residues. CDR3 bases: TGTGCCAGCAGCTTAACCCAGGGTTGGGGAAAACTGTTTTTT. Its translation is CASSLTQGWGKLFF. The variable domain in full, completed from reference TRBV7-9 and TRBJ1-4, reads DTGVSQNPRHKITKRGQNVTFRCDPISEHNRLYWYRQTLGQGPEFLTYFQNEAQLEKSRLLSDRFSAERPKGSFSTLEIQRTEQGDSAMYLCASSLTQGWGKLFFGSGTQLSVL.

The rearrangement links TRBV7-9 to TRBJ2-1, with 11 bases fitting TRBD1. V lost 6 bases and J lost 2; bases outside the gene matches: 3. Germline assignment: CDR1 SEHNR and CDR2 FQNEAQ (reference sequence). CDR3 size: 15 residues. This chain's CDR3 is CASRPGQGAYNEQFF. The DNA of the CDR3 is TGTGCCAGCAGACCGGGACAGGGGGCCTACAATGAGCAGTTCTTC.

This clone was observed a handful of times. The chain has TRBV6-1 and TRBJ2-1; 7 bases map to TRBD2. The CDR3 is made up of 15 amino acids. V lost 3 bases to trimming and J lost 1 base; unmatched junction nucleotides: 3. CDR1 MNHNS and CDR2 SASEGT come from the germline V gene. CDR3 DNA sequence: TGTGCCAGCAGTGACCAAGCGGGATCCTACAATGAGCAGTTCTTC. Its protein product is CASSDQAGSYNEQFF.

This chain connects TRBV6-1 to TRBJ1-5; D remains unclear. CDR3 size: 15 residues. V was cut by 1 base and J by 3 bases, with 10 bases left in between. Germline CDR1 is MNHNS and CDR2 is SASEGT. This chain's CDR3 is CASSEGGDPNQPQHF. CDR3 in DNA: TGTGCCAGCAGTGAAGGGGGAGACCCCAATCAGCCCCAGCATTTT.

This chain connects TRBV29-1 to TRBJ2-1; 9 nucleotides agree with TRBD2. The CDR3 contains 15 residues. V shed 6 bases and J 9 bases; nucleotides not matched to a gene: 15. The germline V gene has CDR1 SQVTM and CDR2 ANQGSEA. The CDR3 spells CSVPLASGRISEQFF. For the CDR3, the DNA is TGCAGCGTCCCCCTGGCGAGCGGGAGGATCAGTGAGCAGTTCTTC.

The V gene is TRBV6-6, the J gene TRBJ1-5; D perhaps matches TRBD1 (5 bases). Trimming shortened V by 6 bases and J by 0 bases, and 15 bases separated the two germline ends. CDR3 length: 16 residues. Germline CDR1 and CDR2: MNHNY and SVGAGI (reference sequence). For the CDR3, the DNA is TGTGCCAGCAGGGGAGCCGGGGGGAATAGCAATCAGCCCCAGCATTTT. It translates to CASRGAGGNSNQPQHF.

The V gene is TRBV6-6, the J gene TRBJ2-2, with TRBD2 matching 11 bases. The V segment lost 5 bases and the J segment 4 bases; nucleotides outside the gene matches: 3. Germline V gene sequence: CDR1 MNHNY, CDR2 SVGAGI (reference sequence). CDR3 size: 15 residues. The CDR3 DNA is TGTGCCAGCAGTACCGGGACTAGCGGCACCGGGGAGCTGTTTTTT. It specifies CASSTGTSGTGELFF.

The chain has TRBV7-2 and TRBJ1-5; D might be TRBD1 (6 bases). The V gene's germline CDR1 is SGHTA and CDR2 FQGNSA. The CDR3 has 13 amino acids. V lost 5 bases and J 5 bases, leaving 10 bases between the germline ends. CDR3 protein: CASSRRGDQPQHF. DNA of the CDR3: TGTGCCAGCAGCCGTAGGGGGGATCAGCCCCAGCATTTT.

The rearrangement joins TRBV7-3 to TRBJ2-2; D perhaps matches TRBD1 (6 bases). CDR1 is SGHTA and CDR2 is FQGTGA in the germline V gene. The CDR3 contains 13 residues. V was cut by 5 bases and J by 8 bases, with 12 bases left in between. Here the CDR3 reads CASSPETGGELFF. DNA for the CDR3: TGTGCCAGCAGCCCCGAGACAGGAGGGGAGCTGTTTTTT.